Listed below are T cell receptor beta chains from one sample, sequenced in a study of blood T cell repertoires in COVID-19. Sequencing was performed with immunoSEQ multiplex PCR; in TCRdb, only in-frame clones are kept and a portion is missing. The top ten clones hold around 1.3% of a sample with about 65,000 clones, about nine tenths of them seen once. Specimen: peripheral blood. These receptors came from a man aged 55-75 years with acute or convalescent COVID-19. Both conserved end residues are part of each CDR3. The order of the fields is V gene, J gene, clone size, D gene, CDR3 DNA, CDR3 protein. A D gene is named only where the DNA matches it firmly. Size values are once, few and many counts, or a class for expanded clones, and some rows have none.

V: TRBV19; J: TRBJ1-1; size: NA; D: NA; DNA: TGTGCCAGTAGTGCGATCCGGAACACTGAAGCTTTCTTT; CDR3: CASSAIRNTEAFF
V: TRBV14; J: TRBJ2-5; size: NA; D: NA; DNA: TGTGCCAGCAGCCAAGATATAGTCACCGGCCGGCGGTCTTCCATCCAAGAGACCCAGTACTTC; CDR3: CASSQDIVTGRRSSIQETQYF
V: TRBV7-3; J: TRBJ2-7; size: once; D: NA; DNA: TGTGCCAGCAGCTCTACAGGGGGGGACGAGCAGTACTTC; CDR3: CASSSTGGDEQYF
V: TRBV19; J: TRBJ2-2; size: few; D: NA; DNA: TGTGCCAGTAGTGTCGACAGTACGAACACCGGGGAGCTGTTTTTT; CDR3: CASSVDSTNTGELFF
V: TRBV5-1; J: TRBJ2-2; size: NA; D: NA; DNA: TGCGCCAGCAGCTTGATTCCGAGCGCCGGGGAGCTGTTTTTT; CDR3: CASSLIPSAGELFF
V: TRBV20-1; J: TRBJ2-1; size: NA; D: NA; DNA: TGCAGTGCTAGTCGCACGGGGGTCTACAATGAGCAGTTCTTC; CDR3: CSASRTGVYNEQFF
V: TRBV5-8; J: TRBJ2-1; size: NA; D: TRBD2; DNA: TGTGCCAGCAGCCTCCCTAGCGGGGGGTACAATGAGCAGTTCTTC; CDR3: CASSLPSGGYNEQFF
V: TRBV19; J: TRBJ1-1; size: NA; D: NA; DNA: TGTGCCAGTAGTATAAGACAGATGAACACTGAAGCTTTCTTT; CDR3: CASSIRQMNTEAFF
V: TRBV19; J: TRBJ1-2; size: NA; D: NA; DNA: TGTGCCAGTAGTAAGGAGTCGGTGGCAGGGGCACACTATGGCTACACCTTC; CDR3: CASSKESVAGAHYGYTF
V: TRBV5-1; J: TRBJ2-1; size: few; D: NA; DNA: TGCGCCAGCAGCTTGGCACTGTACAATGAGCAGTTCTTC; CDR3: CASSLALYNEQFF
V: TRBV2; J: TRBJ2-7; size: NA; D: TRBD2; DNA: TGTGCCAGCACAAGACTAGCGGAGGTCTACGAGCAGTACTTC; CDR3: CASTRLAEVYEQYF
V: TRBV9; J: TRBJ2-1; size: NA; D: TRBD2; DNA: TGTGCCAGCAGCGAGGGACTAGCCTACAATGAGCAGTTCTTC; CDR3: CASSEGLAYNEQFF
V: TRBV11-2; J: TRBJ1-2; size: NA; D: TRBD1; DNA: TGTGCCAGCAGCTTAGGTCAGGGGGCGCTTTTATATGGCTACACCTTC; CDR3: CASSLGQGALLYGYTF
V: TRBV4-1; J: TRBJ2-3; size: once; D: TRBD1; DNA: TGCGCCAGCAGCCAAGATCGGGGACAGGGGAGGACAGATACGCAGTATTTT; CDR3: CASSQDRGQGRTDTQYF
V: TRBV5-5; J: TRBJ1-2; size: NA; D: TRBD1; DNA: TGTGCCAGCAGCTTGGTCGGGACAGGGGACTATGGCTACACCTTC; CDR3: CASSLVGTGDYGYTF
V: TRBV5-6; J: TRBJ1-3; size: NA; D: NA; DNA: TGTGCCAGCAGCCCGGGGGGCTTTAACACCATATATTTT; CDR3: CASSPGGFNTIYF
V: TRBV13; J: TRBJ1-3; size: NA; D: NA; DNA: TGTGCCAGCAGCCGTACGACCGGGACAAAAGACTCTGGAAACACCATATATTTT; CDR3: CASSRTTGTKDSGNTIYF
V: TRBV5-1; J: TRBJ1-1; size: NA; D: TRBD1; DNA: TGCGCCAGCAGCTTGGACACAGGGGGGGACACTGAAGCTTTCTTT; CDR3: CASSLDTGGDTEAFF
V: TRBV11-2; J: TRBJ2-1; size: NA; D: TRBD1; DNA: TGTGCCAGCAGCTATGCGGGACAGGGGGGCTCGGAGCAGTTCTTC; CDR3: CASSYAGQGGSEQFF
V: TRBV19; J: TRBJ1-2; size: once; D: TRBD1; DNA: TGTGCCAGTAGTAGCCGCGGACAGGGCTATGGCTACACCTTC; CDR3: CASSSRGQGYGYTF
V: TRBV24-1; J: TRBJ2-2; size: NA; D: NA; DNA: TGTGCCACCAGTGATTGGGGGGGCTCCGGGGAGCTGTTTTTT; CDR3: CATSDWGGSGELFF
V: TRBV9; J: TRBJ1-5; size: NA; D: NA; DNA: TGTGCCAGCAGCACGGAGTATAGCAATCAGCCCCAGCATTTT; CDR3: CASSTEYSNQPQHF
V: TRBV7-8; J: TRBJ2-3; size: NA; D: NA; DNA: TGTGCCAGCAGCTTAGTTCAGGATACGCAGTATTTT; CDR3: CASSLVQDTQYF
V: TRBV18; J: TRBJ2-7; size: once; D: TRBD1; DNA: TGTGCCAGCTCACACGGACAGGGCATCTACGAGCAGTACTTC; CDR3: CASSHGQGIYEQYF
V: TRBV6-4; J: TRBJ1-1; size: NA; D: NA; DNA: TGTGCCAGCAGTAAGAGGGACTTTTACACTGAAGCTTTCTTT; CDR3: CASSKRDFYTEAFF
V: TRBV29-1; J: TRBJ1-1; size: NA; D: NA; DNA: TGCAGCGTTGATAGGGTGAGGGCTGAAGCTTTCTTT; CDR3: CSVDRVRAEAFF
V: TRBV4-1; J: TRBJ1-2; size: NA; D: NA; DNA: TGCGCCAGCAGCCAAGACAGCTATGGCTACACCTTC; CDR3: CASSQDSYGYTF
V: TRBV5-1; J: TRBJ2-1; size: NA; D: TRBD1; DNA: TGCGCCAGCAGCCTTGACGCCCCCACAGGGGCCAATGAGCAGTTCTTC; CDR3: CASSLDAPTGANEQFF
V: TRBV6-6; J: TRBJ1-6; size: NA; D: TRBD1; DNA: TGTGCCAGCAGCCCACGGACAGGGGGCAACAATTCACCCCTCCACTTT; CDR3: CASSPRTGGNNSPLHF
V: TRBV5-1; J: TRBJ1-2; size: NA; D: TRBD1; DNA: TGCGCCAGCAGCTTGGGACAGGGTACAGGCTACACCTTC; CDR3: CASSLGQGTGYTF